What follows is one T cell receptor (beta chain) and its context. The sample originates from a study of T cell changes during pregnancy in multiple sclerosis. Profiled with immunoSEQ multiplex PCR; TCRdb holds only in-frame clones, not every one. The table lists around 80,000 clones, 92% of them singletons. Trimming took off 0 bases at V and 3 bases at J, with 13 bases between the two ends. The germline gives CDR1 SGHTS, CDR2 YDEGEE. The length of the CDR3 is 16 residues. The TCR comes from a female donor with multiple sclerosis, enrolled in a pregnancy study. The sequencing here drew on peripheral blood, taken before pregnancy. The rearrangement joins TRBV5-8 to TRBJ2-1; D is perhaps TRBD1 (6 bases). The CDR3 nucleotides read TGTGCCAGCAGCTTGGATACGGGACAAATCTACAATGAGCAGTTCTTC. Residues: CASSLDTGQIYNEQFF.